Listed below are T cell receptor beta chains from one sample, sequenced in a study of Graves' ophthalmopathy and Graves' hyperthyroidism. TCRdb reprocessed the multiplex PCR reads with MiXCR, giving one entry per CDR3 protein. There are some 750,000 distinct CDR3 sequences in the sample; 35% to 50% occur only once, and approximately 43% lies in the top ten. The sequencing sample was made of peripheral blood. The receptors here all came from an adult man with Graves' ophthalmopathy. The CDR3 runs from the conserved cysteine through the conserved F or W. D genes are given only for firm matches.

len,j_gene,d_gene,v_gene,CDR3aa
14,TRBJ1-6,-,TRBV2,CASSLYSLDSPLHF
17,TRBJ1-4,-,TRBV6-1,CASSRFQVLATNEKLFF
15,TRBJ1-6,TRBD1,TRBV6-2/TRBV6-3,CASSGQGTTNSPLHF
11,TRBJ1-1,-,TRBV25-1,CASRVDTEAFF
15,TRBJ1-5,-,TRBV19,CASSIGGGHQETQHF
11,TRBJ1-2,-,TRBV29-1,CSVSGTYGYTF
13,TRBJ1-2,-,TRBV25-1,CASRSGINYGYTF
14,TRBJ1-1,TRBD1,TRBV10-2,CASSPTGAGTEAFF
12,TRBJ2-3,-,TRBV9,CASSAPTDTQYF
14,TRBJ1-4,-,TRBV19,CASSDPEGLGKLFF
15,TRBJ2-5,TRBD1,TRBV10-3,CAISADRGIGQPQYF
14,TRBJ1-1,-,TRBV20-1,CSARRGPSNTEAFF
16,TRBJ2-1,TRBD1,TRBV24-1,CATSDQGTGSRNEQFF
20,TRBJ2-6,-,TRBV4-1,CASNQGAGGTPTVGANVLTF
13,TRBJ2-2,-,TRBV5-1,CASSSRQPGELFF